These T cell receptor beta chains were read from a single sample in a study of graft-versus-host responses after intestinal transplantation. Profiled with immunoSEQ multiplex PCR; TCRdb holds only in-frame clones, not every one. The data contain 50,000 to 75,000 clones, around 90% of them singletons. The sample here was ileum tissue, taken more than 350 days after transplant. The receptors originated from a human patient who received an intestinal transplant, so some T cells may come from the graft donor. CDR3s include the opening cysteine and the closing phenylalanine or tryptophan. Expanded clones get a size class; other rows say once, few or many, or leave the size out.

- TRBV19 CASSIGGSPRETQYF
- TRBV6-5 CASSYGRAEKLFF
- TRBV28 CAGSATNEKLFF
- TRBV21-1 CARRRTFSYNEQFF
- TRBV6-5 CASSKTGLGYTF
- TRBV19 CASSLTSGSNEQFF
- TRBV28 CASSLSGATQETQYF
- TRBV7-3 CASSRGAQETQYF
- TRBV11-1 CASSLGWGPLEQYF
- TRBV5-6 CASSTGTFLSAGELFF
- TRBV4-2 CASSQDLSGWTQYF
few TRBV7-9 CASSDDYEQYF
- TRBV6-5 CASSYSRPFYGYTF
- TRBV5-1 CASSLLGRDEQFF
- TRBV11-2 CASSLNPGPNSGELFF
- TRBV4-2 CASSQDSQGAGNTIYF
- TRBV6-1 CASSWDRGHGYTF
once TRBV5-1 CASSLVLAGGLSTQYF
- TRBV4-1 CASSVTGISYNEQFF
- TRBV19 CASRSHSNTGELFF
- TRBV2 CASSELQGGAEAFF
- TRBV6-1 CASSEVGDTQYF
few TRBV29-1 CSVYRGAAFF
few TRBV6-5 CASSYDSNNQPQHF
- TRBV5-1 CASSYPSLKGRVLGYNEQFF
- TRBV27 CASSLSLYNEQFF
- TRBV28 CASSGTGGWGQETQYF
- TRBV2 CASSEGSGTGRYEQYF
- TRBV6-6 CASSPQRQRFF
- TRBV5-6 CASRTRTVGEKLFF
- TRBV5-1 CASSPRQGVNEKLFF
- TRBV10-1 CAIEYRDRVGTDTQYF
- TRBV10-3 CAISKRLAGGWGELFF
- TRBV10-3 CAISGNRGPTDTQYF
- TRBV9 CASSEGTAGEQFF
- TRBV5-6 CASSLNRAYEQYF
- TRBV5-1 CASSLRQNTEAFF
- TRBV6-1 CASSELGGSSYEQYF
- TRBV9 CASSVGRWWGQYISSYNEQFF
- TRBV28 CASRRNRFPYEQYF
- TRBV30 CAWRVRSGKGGWSYNEQFF
- TRBV28 CASSLVGSSYEQYF
- TRBV5-1 CASSLGALAGGEQYF
- TRBV4-1 CASSQEKWLDANYGYTF
- TRBV18 CASSPQGANTGELFF
- TRBV5-5 CASSSTGNTIYF
- TRBV6-6 CASMNSRYNEQFF
- TRBV28 CASRPPSSYNEQFF
- TRBV4-1 CASRGRNTEAFF